This TCR beta chain was captured in a study of shared clonotypes between healthy human individuals. The CDR3 loop spans 12 amino acids. From germline, CDR1 is SGHAT and CDR2 FQNNGV. V gave up 3 bases and J gave up 15 bases; unmatched junction bases: 5. This clone has just a few counts. Clones were read by immunoSEQ multiplex PCR, and TCRdb kept only the in-frame ones, dropping some. The sample holds some 200,000 clones; 65% are singletons and the top ten take around 10%. This receptor was taken from a man aged 25 to 45 in good health. Input material: memory CD4+ T cells sorted from blood. Subset of the sample: CD45RA-negative fraction. The genes are TRBV11-2 and TRBJ2-2; 9 nucleotides align to TRBD1. The CDR3 sequence is CASSFGTGRVFF. The CDR3 coding sequence is TGTGCCAGCAGCTTTGGGACAGGGAGGGTGTTTTTT.